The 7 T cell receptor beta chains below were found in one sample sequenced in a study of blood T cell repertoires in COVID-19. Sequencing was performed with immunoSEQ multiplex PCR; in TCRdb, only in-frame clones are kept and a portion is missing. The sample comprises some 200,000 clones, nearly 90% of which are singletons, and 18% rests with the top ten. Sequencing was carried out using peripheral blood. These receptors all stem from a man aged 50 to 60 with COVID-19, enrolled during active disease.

The CDR3: CASRPSGTSNEQFF. The CDR3 DNA reads TGCGCCAGCAGGCCCTCCGGGACTAGCAATGAGCAGTTCTTC. V gene TRBV5-1 combines with J gene TRBJ2-1, with TRBD2 matching over 8 bases. After removal of 5 bases from V and 6 bases from J, the junction contained 7 bases not matched to a gene. The CDR3 is 14 amino acids. In germline, CDR1 is SGHRS, CDR2 YFSETQ.

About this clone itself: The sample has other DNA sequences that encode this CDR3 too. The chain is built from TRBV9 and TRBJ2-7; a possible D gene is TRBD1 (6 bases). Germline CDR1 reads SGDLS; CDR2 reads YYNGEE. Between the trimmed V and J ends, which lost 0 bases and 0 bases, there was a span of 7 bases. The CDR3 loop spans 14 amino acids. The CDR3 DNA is TGTGCCAGCAGCGTAGGGACAGCCTCCTACGAGCAGTACTTC. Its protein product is CASSVGTASYEQYF.

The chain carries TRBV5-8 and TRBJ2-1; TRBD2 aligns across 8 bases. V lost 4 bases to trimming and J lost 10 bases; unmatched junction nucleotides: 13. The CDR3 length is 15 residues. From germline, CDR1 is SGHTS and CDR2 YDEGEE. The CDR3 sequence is CASSPVGVAGQEQFF. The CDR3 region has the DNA TGTGCCAGCAGCCCGGTAGGGGTAGCGGGGCAGGAGCAGTTCTTC.

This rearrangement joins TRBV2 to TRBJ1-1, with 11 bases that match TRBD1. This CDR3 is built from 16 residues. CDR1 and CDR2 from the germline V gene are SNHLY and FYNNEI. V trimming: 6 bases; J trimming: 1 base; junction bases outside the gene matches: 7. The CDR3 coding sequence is TGTGCCAGCAGCCGGGGACAGGGGGTTCCGAACACTGAAGCTTTCTTT. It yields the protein CASSRGQGVPNTEAFF. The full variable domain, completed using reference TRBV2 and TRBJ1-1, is EPEVTQTPSHQVTQMGQEVILRCVPISNHLYFYWYRQILGQKVEFLVSFYNNEISEKSEIFDDQFSVERPDGSNFTLKIRSTKLEDSAMYFCASSRGQGVPNTEAFFGQGTRLTVV.

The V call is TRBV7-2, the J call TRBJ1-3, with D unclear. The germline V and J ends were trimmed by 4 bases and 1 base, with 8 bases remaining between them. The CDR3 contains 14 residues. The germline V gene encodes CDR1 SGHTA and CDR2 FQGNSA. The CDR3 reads CASSSGLSGNTIYF. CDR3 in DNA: TGTGCCAGCAGCTCGGGGTTATCTGGAAACACCATATATTTT.

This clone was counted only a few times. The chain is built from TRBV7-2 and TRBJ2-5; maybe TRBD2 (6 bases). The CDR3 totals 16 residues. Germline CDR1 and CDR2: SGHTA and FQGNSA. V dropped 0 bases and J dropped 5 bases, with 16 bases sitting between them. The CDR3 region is CASSLAGAAGRETQYF. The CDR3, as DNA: TGTGCCAGCAGCTTAGCCGGGGCCGCGGGGAGGGAGACCCAGTACTTC.

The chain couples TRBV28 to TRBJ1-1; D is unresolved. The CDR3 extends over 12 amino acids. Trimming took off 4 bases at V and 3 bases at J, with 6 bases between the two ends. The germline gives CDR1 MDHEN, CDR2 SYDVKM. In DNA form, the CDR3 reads TGTGCCAGCAGTTGGAGGGACACTGAAGCTTTCTTT. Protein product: CASSWRDTEAFF.